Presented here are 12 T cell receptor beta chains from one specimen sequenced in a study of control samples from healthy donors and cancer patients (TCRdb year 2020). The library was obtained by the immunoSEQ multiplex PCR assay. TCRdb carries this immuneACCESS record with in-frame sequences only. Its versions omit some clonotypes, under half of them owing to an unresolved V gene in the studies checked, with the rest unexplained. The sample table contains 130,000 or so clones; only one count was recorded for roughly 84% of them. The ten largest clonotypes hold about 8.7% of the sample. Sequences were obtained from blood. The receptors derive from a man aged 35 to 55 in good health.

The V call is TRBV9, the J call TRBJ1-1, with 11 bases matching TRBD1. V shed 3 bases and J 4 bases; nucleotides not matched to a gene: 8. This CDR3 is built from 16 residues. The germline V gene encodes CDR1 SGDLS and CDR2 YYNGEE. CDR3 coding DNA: TGTGCCAGCAGCGGTAGAGGGGACAGGGGGATCACTGAAGCTTTCTTT. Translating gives CASSGRGDRGITEAFF.

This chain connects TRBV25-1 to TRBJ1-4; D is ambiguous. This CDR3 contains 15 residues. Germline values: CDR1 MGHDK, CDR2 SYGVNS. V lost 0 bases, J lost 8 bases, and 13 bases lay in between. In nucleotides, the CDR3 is TGTGCCAGCAGTGAATATGTCAGTGGGTGGGAAAAACTGTTTTTT. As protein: CASSEYVSGWEKLFF.

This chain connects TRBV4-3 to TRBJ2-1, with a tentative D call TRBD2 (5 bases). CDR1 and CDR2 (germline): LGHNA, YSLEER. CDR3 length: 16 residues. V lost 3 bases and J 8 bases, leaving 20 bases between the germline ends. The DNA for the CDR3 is TGCGCCAGCAGCCACGAGCTAGGGTTAGAGGGCGATGAGCAGTTCTTC. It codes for CASSHELGLEGDEQFF.

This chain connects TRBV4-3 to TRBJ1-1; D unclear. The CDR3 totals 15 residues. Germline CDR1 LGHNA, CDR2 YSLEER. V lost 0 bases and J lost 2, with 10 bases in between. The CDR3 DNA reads TGCGCCAGCAGCCAAGAGGGCAGTACCAACACTGAAGCTTTCTTT. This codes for CASSQEGSTNTEAFF.

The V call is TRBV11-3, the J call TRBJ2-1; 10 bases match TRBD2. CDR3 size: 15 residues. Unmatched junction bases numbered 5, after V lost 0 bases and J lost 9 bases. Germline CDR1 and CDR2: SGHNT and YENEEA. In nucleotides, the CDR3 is TGTGCCAGCAGCTTAGATGGAGCGGGGGGGTTTGAGCAGTTCTTC. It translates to CASSLDGAGGFEQFF.

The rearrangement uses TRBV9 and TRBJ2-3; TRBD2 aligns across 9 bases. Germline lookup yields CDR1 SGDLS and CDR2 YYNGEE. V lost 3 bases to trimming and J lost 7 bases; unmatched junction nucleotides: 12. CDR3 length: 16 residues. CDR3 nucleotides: TGTGCCAGCAGCGGAAGCGCGCGGGGGGGCCTCCATACGCAGTATTTT. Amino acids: CASSGSARGGLHTQYF.

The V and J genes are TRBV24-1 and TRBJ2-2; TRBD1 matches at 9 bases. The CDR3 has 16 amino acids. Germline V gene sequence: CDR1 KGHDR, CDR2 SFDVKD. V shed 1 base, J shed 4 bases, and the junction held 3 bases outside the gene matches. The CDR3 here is CATSDFRDRATGELFF. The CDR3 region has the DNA TGTGCCACCAGTGATTTTAGGGACAGGGCCACCGGGGAGCTGTTTTTT.

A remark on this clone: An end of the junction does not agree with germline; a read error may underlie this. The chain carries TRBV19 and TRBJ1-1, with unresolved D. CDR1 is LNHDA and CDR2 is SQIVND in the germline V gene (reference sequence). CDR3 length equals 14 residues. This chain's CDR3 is CASSIGTPNIEAFF. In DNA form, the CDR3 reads TGTGCCAGTAGTATAGGAACACCTAACATTGAAGCTTTCTTT.

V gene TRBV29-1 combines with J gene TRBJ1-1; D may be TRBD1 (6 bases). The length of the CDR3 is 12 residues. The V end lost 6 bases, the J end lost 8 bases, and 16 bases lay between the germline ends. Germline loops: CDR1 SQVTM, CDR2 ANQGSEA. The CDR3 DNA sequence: TGCAGCGTGGAAACAGGGTACGCCGAAGCTTTCTTT. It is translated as CSVETGYAEAFF.

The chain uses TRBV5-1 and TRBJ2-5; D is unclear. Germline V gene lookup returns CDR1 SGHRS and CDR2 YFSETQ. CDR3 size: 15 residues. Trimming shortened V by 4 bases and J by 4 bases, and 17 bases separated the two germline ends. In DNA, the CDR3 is TGCGCCAGCAGCGTTCGGGCCGAACCGGGAGAGACCCAGTACTTC. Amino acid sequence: CASSVRAEPGETQYF.

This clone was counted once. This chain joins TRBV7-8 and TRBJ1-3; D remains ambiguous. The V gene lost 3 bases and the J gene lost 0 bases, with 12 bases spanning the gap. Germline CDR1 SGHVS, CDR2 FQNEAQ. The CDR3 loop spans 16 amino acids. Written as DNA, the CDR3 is TGTGCCAGCAGCTTTACGTTAGGGAGCTCTGGAAACACCATATATTTT. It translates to CASSFTLGSSGNTIYF. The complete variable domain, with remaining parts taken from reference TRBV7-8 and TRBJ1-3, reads GAGVSQSPRYKVAKRGQDVALRCDPISGHVSLFWYQQALGQGPEFLTYFQNEAQLDKSGLPSDRFFAERPEGSVSTLKIQRTQQEDSAVYLCASSFTLGSSGNTIYFGEGSWLTVV.

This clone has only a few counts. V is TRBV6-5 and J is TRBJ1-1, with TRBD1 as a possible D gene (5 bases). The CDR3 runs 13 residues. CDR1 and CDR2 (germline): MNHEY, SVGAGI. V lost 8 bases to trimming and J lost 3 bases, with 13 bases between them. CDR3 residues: CASELRGHTEAFF. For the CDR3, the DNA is TGTGCCAGCGAACTAAGGGGTCACACTGAAGCTTTCTTT.